These 27 T cell receptor beta chains came from one sample sequenced in a study of blood T cell repertoires in COVID-19. Libraries were prepared by immunoSEQ multiplex PCR; TCRdb keeps only in-frame clonotypes and omits some of them. Found here are just over 650,000 clones, just under 90% of them singletons; the top ten hold about 0.24%. Material for sequencing was peripheral blood. These TCRs come from a woman aged 18-29 years with acute or convalescent COVID-19.

The chain recombines TRBV5-4 with TRBJ2-7; D gene unclear. The CDR3 sequence is 13 residues long. V was pared by 2 bases and J by 7 bases, with 13 bases between. The germline CDR1 and CDR2 sequences are SGHNT and YYREEE (reference sequence). This CDR3 is CASSLTLGREQYF. Written as DNA, the CDR3 is TGTGCCAGCAGCTTAACGCTTGGGCGAGAGCAGTACTTC.

The chain couples TRBV27 to TRBJ1-1; D gene uncertain. The V end was cut by 3 bases, the J end by 1 base, with 9 bases between. Germline CDR1 and CDR2: MNHEY and SMNVEV (reference sequence). This CDR3 is 14 amino acids long. CDR3 coding DNA: TGTGCCAGCAGTTTTTATTACGGGAACACTGAAGCTTTCTTT. Residues: CASSFYYGNTEAFF.

The chain carries TRBV18 and TRBJ1-1; D not resolved. V shed 3 bases and J shed 1 base, with 9 bases lying between them. CDR3 length equals 14 residues. Germline V lookup: CDR1 KGHSH, CDR2 LQKENI. The CDR3 loop is CASSPRERNTEAFF. The CDR3 bases are TGTGCCAGCTCACCTCGGGAGAGGAACACTGAAGCTTTCTTT.

The genes are TRBV11-3 and TRBJ1-3; 10 bases align to TRBD1. V was clipped by 4 bases and J by 0 bases; unmatched bases: 12. The CDR3 length is 19 residues. Looked up from germline, CDR1 is SGHNT and CDR2 is YENEEA. Here the CDR3 DNA reads TGTGCCAGCAGCTGCCTCCGGGACAGGGGCAAGGGCTCTGGAAACACCATATATTTT. Translated, it gives CASSCLRDRGKGSGNTIYF.

The rearrangement joins TRBV24-1 to TRBJ1-1, with D perhaps matching TRBD1 (5 bases). The CDR3 contains 14 residues. V lost 4 bases to trimming and J lost 8 bases, with 16 bases between them. Per germline, CDR1 KGHDR and CDR2 SFDVKD. CDR3 sequence reads: CATSDSGGFTEAFF. CDR3 DNA sequence: TGTGCCACCAGTGACTCGGGGGGATTTACGGAAGCTTTCTTT.

CDR3 amino acids: CASTLLAGADTQYF. The CDR3 coding sequence is TGTGCCAGCACCTTACTAGCGGGAGCAGATACGCAGTATTTT. The rearrangement uses TRBV9 and TRBJ2-3; 11 nucleotides line up with TRBD2. J was trimmed by 4 bases and V by 6 bases; bases with no gene match: 4. The V gene's germline CDR1 is SGDLS and CDR2 YYNGEE. The CDR3 contains 14 residues.

The chain couples TRBV19 to TRBJ1-5; 10 positions agree with TRBD1. V lost 3 bases and J lost 6; bases outside the gene matches: 2. The CDR3 extends over 14 amino acids. Germline V CDR1 and CDR2: LNHDA, SQIVND (reference sequence). This CDR3 reads CASSIGTGVQPQHF. The CDR3 region has the DNA TGTGCCAGTAGTATCGGGACAGGGGTTCAGCCCCAGCATTTT. The full variable domain, its missing parts supplied by reference TRBV19 and TRBJ1-5, is DGGITQSPKYLFRKEGQNVTLSCEQNLNHDAMYWYRQDPGQGLRLIYYSQIVNDFQKGDIAEGYSVSREKKESFPLTVTSAQKNPTAFYLCASSIGTGVQPQHFGDGTRLSIL.

The chain is built from TRBV20-1 and TRBJ1-1; perhaps TRBD1 as D (5 bases). Germline V lookup: CDR1 DFQATT, CDR2 SNEGSKA (reference sequence). Trimming shortened V by 8 bases and J by 1 base, and 8 bases separated the two germline ends. There are 11 residues in the CDR3. The CDR3 here is CSSGQNTEAFF. In nucleotides, the CDR3 is TGCAGTTCCGGACAGAACACTGAAGCTTTCTTT.

V gene TRBV15 combines with J gene TRBJ1-2, with a possible D match to TRBD1 (5 bases). Per the germline V gene, CDR1 is LNHNV and CDR2 is YYDKDF (reference sequence). Trimming stripped 2 bases from V and 2 bases from J, with 9 bases between. The CDR3 extends over 14 amino acids. The CDR3 sequence: CATSRYRPNYGYTF. CDR3 in DNA: TGTGCCACCAGCAGATACAGGCCGAACTATGGCTACACCTTC.

The gene calls are TRBV29-1 and TRBJ1-1; weak D call: TRBD1 (6 bases). The germline V and J ends were trimmed by 3 bases and 0 bases, with 17 bases remaining between them. CDR1 is SQVTM and CDR2 is ANQGSEA in the germline V gene. There are 16 residues in the CDR3. CDR3 residues: CSVEGGLHQMNTEAFF. CDR3 DNA sequence: TGCAGCGTTGAGGGGGGGCTACACCAAATGAACACTGAAGCTTTCTTT.

V and J are TRBV5-6 and TRBJ1-5; a weak D match, TRBD1 (6 bases). The V end was cut by 0 bases, the J end by 10 bases, with 14 bases between. The CDR3 runs 14 residues. From germline, CDR1 is SGHDT and CDR2 YYEEEE. The CDR3 nucleotides are TGTGCCAGCAGCTTGGTACAGGGAGGGGATCCCCAGCATTTT. Residues: CASSLVQGGDPQHF.

J is TRBJ1-2 and V is TRBV18; D might be TRBD1 (6 bases). Germline assignment: CDR1 KGHSH and CDR2 LQKENI. V lost 6 bases and J lost 5, with 19 bases in between. The CDR3 extends over 15 amino acids. CDR3 coding DNA: TGTGCCAGCTCTCCCACGCAGGGGAAGGAGTATGGCTACACCTTC. Its protein product is CASSPTQGKEYGYTF.

The chain carries TRBV9 and TRBJ2-2; maybe TRBD2 (7 bases). The CDR3 spans 21 residues. Germline V CDR1 and CDR2: SGDLS, YYNGEE. Between the trimmed V and J ends, which lost 3 bases and 3 bases, there was a span of 30 bases. For the CDR3, the DNA is TGTGCCAGCAGCGCGCAGACCTCGGTGGCAGGGGAGGGTCGATACACCGGGGAGCTGTTTTTT. Its protein product is CASSAQTSVAGEGRYTGELFF.

The chain couples TRBV19 to TRBJ1-5; the match to TRBD1 covers 8 bases. CDR1 is LNHDA and CDR2 is SQIVND in the germline V gene (reference sequence). Trimming took 8 bases from V and 4 from J; bases not matched to a gene: 4. CDR3 size: 13 residues. CDR3 coding DNA: TGTGCCAGTTGGACAGGGTGGAATCAGCCCCAGCATTTT. As protein: CASWTGWNQPQHF.

The genes are TRBV7-9 and TRBJ2-5; D ambiguous. The CDR3 spans 12 residues. Germline V gene lookup returns CDR1 SEHNR and CDR2 FQNEAQ (reference sequence). V was cut by 4 bases and J by 5 bases, with 8 bases left in between. The DNA for the CDR3 is TGTGCCAGCAGCTACCAGGCGGAGACCCAGTACTTC. Translation gives CASSYQAETQYF.

The chain recombines TRBV2 with TRBJ2-1, with D possibly matching TRBD1 (5 bases). The CDR3 loop spans 14 amino acids. Germline V CDR1 and CDR2: SNHLY, FYNNEI. Trimming stripped 1 base from V and 9 bases from J, with 13 bases between. The CDR3 DNA reads as TGTGCCAGCAGTGAAGAAGTAACAGGACCTGAGCAGTTCTTC. Residues: CASSEEVTGPEQFF.

The rearrangement joins TRBV25-1 to TRBJ1-1, with 9 positions matching TRBD1. Unmatched junction bases numbered 4, after V lost 2 bases and J lost 3 bases. The V gene's germline CDR1 is MGHDK and CDR2 SYGVNS. CDR3 length equals 15 residues. The CDR3 loop is CASSETGGADTEAFF. CDR3 nucleotide sequence: TGTGCCAGCAGTGAAACAGGGGGCGCAGACACTGAAGCTTTCTTT.

The chain employs TRBV5-1 and TRBJ1-5; D may be TRBD1 (6 bases). This CDR3 has 15 amino acids. Trimming removed 2 bases from V and 6 bases from J, with 15 bases in between. Germline assignment: CDR1 SGHRS and CDR2 YFSETQ. CDR3 bases: TGCGCCAGCAGCTTCGGACAGTATATCAGTCAGCCCCAGCATTTT. This gives the protein CASSFGQYISQPQHF. Together with reference TRBV5-1 and TRBJ1-5, the CDR3 gives the full variable domain: KAGVTQTPRYLIKTRGQQVTLSCSPISGHRSVSWYQQTPGQGLQFLFEYFSETQRNKGNFPGRFSGRQFSNSRSEMNVSTLELGDSALYLCASSFGQYISQPQHFGDGTRLSIL.

This clone was seen just once. The chain has TRBV11-3 and TRBJ2-2; 8 bases are shared with TRBD1. The CDR3 runs 18 residues. In germline, CDR1 is SGHNT, CDR2 YENEEA. V trimming: 0 bases; J trimming: 6 bases; junction bases outside the gene matches: 12. CDR3: CASSLDMTSGQGAGELFF. CDR3 sequence (DNA): TGTGCCAGCAGCTTAGACATGACGAGCGGACAGGGAGCCGGGGAGCTGTTTTTT.

The V call is TRBV6-5, the J call TRBJ2-1, with a possible D match to TRBD2 (5 bases). CDR3 length: 15 residues. Germline loops: CDR1 MNHEY, CDR2 SVGAGI. Trimming pared 2 bases from V and 2 bases from J, leaving 10 bases between. This chain's CDR3 is CASSYDGITYNEQFF. CDR3 DNA: TGTGCCAGCAGTTACGACGGGATAACCTACAATGAGCAGTTCTTC.

This clone showed up just once. The chain links TRBV7-2 to TRBJ2-7; TRBD1 is a possible D gene (7 bases). V lost 3 bases and J lost 1, with 13 bases in between. CDR3 length equals 15 residues. The germline CDR1 and CDR2 sequences are SGHTA and FQGNSA. In DNA form, the CDR3 reads TGTGCCAGCAGCTTGGGGGGACAGCGTTCCTACGAGCAGTACTTC. This encodes CASSLGGQRSYEQYF.

J is TRBJ2-1 and V is TRBV4-2, with TRBD2 as a possible D gene (6 bases). CDR1 and CDR2 (germline): LGHNA, YNFKEQ. V gave up 0 bases and J gave up 8 bases, with 14 bases separating them. CDR3 length equals 15 residues. CDR3 nucleotide sequence: TGTGCCAGCAGCCAAGATCCGGGGTGGGAGGATGAGCAGTTCTTC. This codes for CASSQDPGWEDEQFF.

The CDR3 loop is CASSPDSSYEQYF. The DNA of the CDR3 is TGTGCCAGCAGCCCCGACAGTTCCTACGAGCAGTACTTC. This chain links TRBV11-3 with TRBJ2-7, with TRBD1 as a possible D gene (5 bases). The CDR3 spans 13 residues. V lost 5 bases to trimming and J lost 1 base, with 9 bases between them. CDR1 and CDR2 from the germline V gene are SGHNT and YENEEA.

The chain carries TRBV24-1 and TRBJ1-6, with 9 positions matching TRBD1. Germline V CDR1 and CDR2: KGHDR, SFDVKD. With V trimmed by 11 bases and J by 7 bases, 5 bases remained unmatched. CDR3 size: 13 residues. The CDR3, as DNA: TGTGCCAGTTCCGGGACAGGGAATTCACCCCTCCACTTT. It codes for CASSGTGNSPLHF.

The chain employs TRBV30 and TRBJ1-2; the D gene is possibly TRBD1 (6 bases). The germline CDR1 and CDR2 sequences are GTSNPN and SVGIG (reference sequence). V was clipped by 0 bases and J by 8 bases, with 13 bases between them. This CDR3 spans 13 amino acids. CDR3 nucleotide sequence: TGTGCCTGGAGTGTTAAGGGGGTAAAAGGCTACACCTTC. Its protein is CAWSVKGVKGYTF. The full variable domain, in which reference TRBV30 and TRBJ1-2 provide the parts outside the CDR3, is SQTIHQWPATLVQPVGSPLSLECTVEGTSNPNLYWYRQAAGRGLQLLFYSVGIGQISSEVPQNLSASRPQDRQFILSSKKLLLSDSGFYLCAWSVKGVKGYTFGSGTRLTVV.

The chain employs TRBV12-3 or TRBV12-4 and TRBJ1-5; D is ambiguous. This CDR3 comprises 12 residues. With 2 bases removed from V and 6 bases from J, the gap between germline ends came to 5 bases. DNA of the CDR3: TGTGCCAGCAGTTTACCTCCTCAGCCCCAGCATTTT. Protein product: CASSLPPQPQHF.

The CDR3 region is CASRVGLAGGRDTQYF. The DNA of the CDR3 is TGTGCCAGCAGGGTCGGACTAGCGGGGGGGCGGGATACGCAGTATTTT. The chain has TRBV3-1 (or the pseudogene TRBV3-2) and TRBJ2-3; 15 bases are a match to TRBD2. The germline CDR1 and CDR2 sequences are LGHDT and YNNKEL (reference sequence). The CDR3 has 16 amino acids. The junction had 7 bases not matched to a gene; V was cut back by 6 bases and J by 6 bases.